The following is a TCR beta chain sequence with its context. What it binds is unknown. Treatment indicated: oral pan-JAK inhibitor, 5-10 mg twice daily. This record belongs to a study of CD8+ T cells in alopecia areata. Whole-study context: Once tofacitinib had been taken for 6 to 18 months, 6 months off drug followed.

Trimming cost V 6 bases and J 10 bases; bases outside gene matches: 8. Germline V gene lookup returns CDR1 SQVTM and CDR2 ANQGSEA. The CDR3 covers 13 residues. Study results and limitations: For baseline CD8+ expansion, any link to response stays uncertain with one nonresponder. During tofacitinib treatment, many expanded lesional clones remained in scalp and blood.

Extracted RNA was reverse transcribed into cDNA, the sequencing template. Profiling relied on immunoSEQ multiplex PCR, and the TCRdb table lists in-frame clones only, not all of them. In the table there are about 120,000 clones, roughly 56% of which are singletons. This TCR derives from a human donor with alopecia areata. Sequencing used CD4+ T cells sorted from blood, obtained at week 24, from a patient treated with tofacitinib. This chain uses TRBV29-1 with TRBJ1-6; 8 bases are a match to TRBD1. The CDR3 here is CSVRTGTGSPLHF. CDR3 bases: TGCAGCGTAAGGACAGGGACAGGATCACCCCTCCACTTT.